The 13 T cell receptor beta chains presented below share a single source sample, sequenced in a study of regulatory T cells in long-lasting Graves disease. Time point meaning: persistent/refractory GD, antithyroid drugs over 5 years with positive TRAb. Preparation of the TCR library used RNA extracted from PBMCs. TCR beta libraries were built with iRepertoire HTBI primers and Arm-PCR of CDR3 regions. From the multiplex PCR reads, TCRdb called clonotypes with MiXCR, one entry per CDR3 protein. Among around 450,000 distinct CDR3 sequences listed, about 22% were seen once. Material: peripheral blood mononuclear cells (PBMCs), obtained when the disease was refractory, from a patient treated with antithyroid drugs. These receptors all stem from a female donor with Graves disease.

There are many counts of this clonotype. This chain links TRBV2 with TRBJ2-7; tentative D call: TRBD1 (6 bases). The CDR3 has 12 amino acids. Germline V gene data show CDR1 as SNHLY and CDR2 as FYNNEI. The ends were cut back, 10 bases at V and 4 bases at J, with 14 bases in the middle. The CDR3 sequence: CATSTQGYEQYF. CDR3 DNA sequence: TGTGCCACCTCAACACAGGGATACGAGCAGTACTTC.

DNA of the CDR3: TGTGCCAGCAACTACCAGGGTCTCGGGACAGGCAACTCTGGAAACACCATATATTTT. Translated: CASNYQGLGTGNSGNTIYF. The chain combines TRBV12-3 or TRBV12-4 with TRBJ1-3, with 8 nucleotides matching TRBD1. This CDR3 has 19 amino acids. V lost 7 bases and J lost 0; bases outside the gene matches: 17.

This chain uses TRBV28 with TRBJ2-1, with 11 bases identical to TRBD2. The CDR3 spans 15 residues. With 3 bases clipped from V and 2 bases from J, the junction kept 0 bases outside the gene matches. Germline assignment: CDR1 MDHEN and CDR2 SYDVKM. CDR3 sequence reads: CASSFSGRAYNEQFF. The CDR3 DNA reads TGTGCCAGCAGTTTTAGCGGGAGGGCCTACAATGAGCAGTTCTTC.

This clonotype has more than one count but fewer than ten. CDR3 protein: CATEGGESDEQYF. In DNA form, the CDR3 reads TGTGCCACCGAGGGGGGGGAGTCGGACGAGCAGTACTTC. This chain links TRBV24-1 with TRBJ2-7, with a tentative D call TRBD2 (7 bases). V dropped 9 bases and J dropped 5 bases, with 16 bases sitting between them. The germline V gene has CDR1 KGHDR and CDR2 SFDVKD. The CDR3 consists of 13 residues.

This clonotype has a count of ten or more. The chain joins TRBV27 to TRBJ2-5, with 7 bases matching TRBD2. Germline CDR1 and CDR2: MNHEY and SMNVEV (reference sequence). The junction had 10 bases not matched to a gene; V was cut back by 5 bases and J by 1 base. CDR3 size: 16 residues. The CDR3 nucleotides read TGTGCCAGCAGTGCCCCCTCAGCGGGGCCCCAAGAGACCCAGTACTTC. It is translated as CASSAPSAGPQETQYF.

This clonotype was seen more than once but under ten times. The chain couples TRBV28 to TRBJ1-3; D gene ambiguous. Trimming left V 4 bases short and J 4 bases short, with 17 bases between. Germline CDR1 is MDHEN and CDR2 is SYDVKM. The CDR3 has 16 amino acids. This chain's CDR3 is CASSSGILRGGNTIYF. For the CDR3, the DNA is TGTGCCAGCAGTTCGGGTATACTCCGGGGAGGAAACACCATATATTTT. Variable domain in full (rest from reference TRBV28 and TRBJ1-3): DVKVTQSSRYLVKRTGEKVFLECVQDMDHENMFWYRQDPGLGLRLIYFSYDVKMKEKGDIPEGYSVSREKKERFSLILESASTNQTSMYLCASSSGILRGGNTIYFGEGSWLTVV.

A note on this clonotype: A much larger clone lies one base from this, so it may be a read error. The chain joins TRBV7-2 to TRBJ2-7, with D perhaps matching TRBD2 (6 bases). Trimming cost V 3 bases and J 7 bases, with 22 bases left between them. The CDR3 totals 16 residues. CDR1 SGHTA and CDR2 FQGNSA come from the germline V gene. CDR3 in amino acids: CASSFFGGAPSGEQYF. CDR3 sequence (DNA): TGTGCCAGCAGCTTTTTCGGCGGGGCGCCCTCGGGGGAGCAGTACTTC.

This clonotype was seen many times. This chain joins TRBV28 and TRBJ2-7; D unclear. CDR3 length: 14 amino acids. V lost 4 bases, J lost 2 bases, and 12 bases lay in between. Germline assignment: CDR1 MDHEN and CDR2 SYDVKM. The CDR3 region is CASSYSPKTYEQYF. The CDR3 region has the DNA TGTGCCAGCAGTTATTCCCCCAAAACCTACGAGCAGTACTTC. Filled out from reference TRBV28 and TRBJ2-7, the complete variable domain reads DVKVTQSSRYLVKRTGEKVFLECVQDMDHENMFWYRQDPGLGLRLIYFSYDVKMKEKGDIPEGYSVSREKKERFSLILESASTNQTSMYLCASSYSPKTYEQYFGPGTRLTVT.

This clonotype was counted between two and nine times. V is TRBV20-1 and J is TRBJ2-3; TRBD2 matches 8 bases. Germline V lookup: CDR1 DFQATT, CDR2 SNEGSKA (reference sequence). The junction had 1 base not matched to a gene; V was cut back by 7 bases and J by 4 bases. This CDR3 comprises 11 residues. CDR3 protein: CSGLAPDTQYF. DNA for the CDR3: TGCAGTGGACTAGCGCCAGATACGCAGTATTTT.

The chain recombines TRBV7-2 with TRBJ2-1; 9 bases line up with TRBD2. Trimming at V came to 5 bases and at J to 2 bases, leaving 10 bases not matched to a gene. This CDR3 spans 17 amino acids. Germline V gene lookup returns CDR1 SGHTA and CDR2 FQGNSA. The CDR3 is CASSQAAGGRPYNEQFF. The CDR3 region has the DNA TGTGCCAGCAGCCAGGCAGCGGGAGGACGTCCCTACAATGAGCAGTTCTTC. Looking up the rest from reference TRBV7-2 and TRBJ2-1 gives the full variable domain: GAGVSQSPSNKVTEKGKDVELRCDPISGHTALYWYRQSLGQGLEFLIYFQGNSAPDKSGLPSDRFSAERTGGSVSTLTIQRTQQEDSAVYLCASSQAAGGRPYNEQFFGPGTRLTVL.

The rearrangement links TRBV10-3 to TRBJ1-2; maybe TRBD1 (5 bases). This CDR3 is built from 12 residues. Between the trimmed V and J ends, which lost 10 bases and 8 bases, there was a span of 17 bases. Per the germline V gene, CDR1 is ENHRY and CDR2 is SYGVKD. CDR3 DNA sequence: TGTGCCAGCAGGCCAGGGTTGGGCGGCTACACCTTC. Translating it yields CASRPGLGGYTF.

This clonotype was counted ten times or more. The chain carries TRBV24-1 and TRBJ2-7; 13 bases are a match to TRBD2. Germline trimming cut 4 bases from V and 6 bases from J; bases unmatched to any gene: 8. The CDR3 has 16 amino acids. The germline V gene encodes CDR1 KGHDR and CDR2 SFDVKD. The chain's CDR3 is CATSDHRTSGSGEQYF. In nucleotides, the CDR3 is TGTGCCACCAGTGACCACCGGACTAGCGGGAGCGGCGAGCAGTACTTC.

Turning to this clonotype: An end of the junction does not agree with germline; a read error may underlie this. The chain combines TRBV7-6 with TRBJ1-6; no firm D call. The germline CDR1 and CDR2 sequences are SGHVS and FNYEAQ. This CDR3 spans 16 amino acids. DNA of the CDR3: TGTGCCAGCAGCTTAGAATTGTCTTCCTATAATCCACCCCTCCACTTT. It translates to CASSLELSSYNPPLHF.